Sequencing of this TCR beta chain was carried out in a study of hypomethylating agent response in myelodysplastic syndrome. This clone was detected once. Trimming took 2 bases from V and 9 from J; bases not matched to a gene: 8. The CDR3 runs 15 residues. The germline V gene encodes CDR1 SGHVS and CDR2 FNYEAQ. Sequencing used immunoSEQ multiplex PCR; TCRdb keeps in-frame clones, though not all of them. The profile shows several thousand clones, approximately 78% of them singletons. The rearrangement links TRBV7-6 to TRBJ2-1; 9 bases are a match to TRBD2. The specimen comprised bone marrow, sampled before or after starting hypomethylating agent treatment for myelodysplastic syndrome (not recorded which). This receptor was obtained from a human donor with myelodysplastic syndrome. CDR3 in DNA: TGTGCCAGCAGCTTAATAATGGGTAGCGGGGGTGAGCAGTTCTTC. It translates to CASSLIMGSGGEQFF.